This entry features one T cell receptor beta chain sequence. Its antigen remains undetermined. One end of the junction is discordant with germline, which a read error may explain. The data were obtained in a study of tumor-infiltrating lymphocytes in primary liver carcinoma (dated by TCRdb to about 2017). Context from the whole study: The five patients, three men and two women aged 30 to 69 years, had hepatocellular carcinoma (four) or combined HCC and intrahepatic cholangiocarcinoma (one). The five patients had tumors of stage T1-T3 N0M0, with maximum diameters ranging from roughly 4.2 to 11 cm. Each sample produced roughly 3.65 to 7.5 million productive TCRbeta reads, and read depth showed no significant difference between tissue types. For each liver tumor, the study sampled five regions along with adjacent normal tissue and blood, and applied TCRbeta repertoire sequencing, expression microarrays and whole-exome sequencing. TCRbeta repertoire sequencing covered 35 specimens from 5 patients: 25 tumor regions, 5 adjacent noncancerous liver tissues and 5 peripheral blood samples. Agilent mRNA microarray profiling was performed on the 25 tumor region samples to relate TCRbeta repertoire diversity to the local molecular phenotype. Repertoires from technical replicates were highly reproducible, with mean shared-clone rates near 0.89 and correlation coefficients above 0.95. Broader findings and caveats from the paper: Comparison of CD4+ and CD8+ T cell repertoires was precluded by the use of bulk unsorted samples. Repertoire overlap was found to be higher between tumor regions (mean roughly 35%) than between tumor-adjacent (roughly 17%) or tumor-blood (around 14%) pairs, consistent with antigen-driven expansion. A significantly larger repertoire fraction was made up by the top 250 clones in tumors than in blood (p = 0.039). Only roughly 8-25% of top clones appeared in all five regions of a tumor, which suggests that tumor-infiltrating T cells are spatially heterogeneous. With just four to six patients in the study, the authors point out that the findings should be validated in a larger study. Only the TCR beta chain was sequenced, so true repertoire diversity is likely underestimated because unpaired alpha chains were not captured.

The CDR3, cysteine through phenylalanine, is 15 amino acids long. Only the CDR3 part of the read is kept: 45 bases, read in frame from the first base. As encoded in the germline V gene, CDR1 is SGHAT while CDR2 is FQNNGV. A constant-region primer and ProtoScript II reverse transcriptase were used to reverse-transcribe TCRbeta-specific cDNA from approximately 450 ng total RNA. TCRbeta libraries were built with three nested multiplex PCR rounds, a slightly modified ARM-PCR procedure. Each of the first two PCR rounds ran for approximately 9 cycles using multiplex TRBV1-TRBV30 forward primers together with a Cbeta reverse primer. Sample barcodes and Illumina adapters were added in a final 25-cycle PCR with Deep VentR polymerase. Before sequencing, amplicons of 200-500 bp were purified from gel using a QIAquick gel extraction kit. The TCRbeta amplicons were sequenced with 250-bp paired-end reads on an Illumina HiSeq 2500. The published analysis was carried out like this. Reads were quality-trimmed with Trimmomatic v0.33, and paired reads were merged with FLASH v1.2.11 to recover full CDR3 sequences. MiGEC v1.2.1b assigned V, D and J germline segments to the rearranged TCRbeta sequences. Clonotype statistics and Shannon-Wiener diversity indices were calculated with VDJtools v1.0.0. Except for diversity analysis, only each sample's 250 most abundant clonotypes were used in subsequent analyses to reduce sampling bias. TCRdb redid the processing of the public reads, applying fastp at Q25 and MiXCR, and retained in-frame beta chains. CDR3 protein duplicates are merged, each entry listing the most common genes and DNA. These V and J calls derive from TCRdb rather than the authors' analysis. The sample contains tens of thousands of distinct CDR3 sequences, about 68% of them found a single time. The ten largest clones add up to more than 25% of the sample.

Without any cell sorting, total RNA and DNA were co-extracted from approximately 22-30 mg of bulk tissue using the AllPrep DNA/RNA mini kit. Between November 2015 and 2016, five patients in China with histopathologically diagnosed primary liver carcinoma had surgical resection. Chronic HBV infection was present in the patients, and the patients were treatment-naive at sampling. Five spatially separated regions were sampled per tumor: superior, inferior, left-lateral and right-lateral poles, plus the tumor centre. According to histology, viable tumor cells made up more than 80% of every tumor sample. Pieces of fresh tumor and adjacent tissue were cut in half, with one half kept in RNAlater at -80 degrees C and the other half sent for histology.

The sequenced sample was liver tumor tissue from sampling region 3. The label giving this sample's cell subset or site can be read as: tumor region T3, left-lateral pole. This chain joins TRBV11-2 to TRBJ2-7; perhaps TRBD2 is the D gene, with 6 bases matching. The TCR sequence derives from a middle-aged man with primary liver carcinoma and hepatitis B virus infection. This receptor has the CDR3 CASSLRGTGLREQYF. The sequenced DNA is TGCGCCAGCAGCTTACGAGGGACTGGGCTGCGGGAGCAGTACTTC. Joined to the reference TRBV11-2 and TRBJ2-7 proteins, this CDR3 gives the full variable domain: EAGVAQSPRYKIIEKRQSVAFWCNPISGHATLYWYQQILGQGPKLLIQFQNNGVVDDSQLPKDRFSAERLKGVDSTLKIQPAKLEDSAVYLCASSLRGTGLREQYFGPGTRLTVT.